Given below is one T cell receptor (beta chain) in context. Its antigen is as yet unknown. PCR of TCRalpha and TCRbeta cDNA was nested, with two rounds of approximately 17 and 9 cycles. TCRdb re-analyzed the 5' RACE reads; it lists each CDR3 protein once, without DNA. This sample's table has 350,000 to 400,000 distinct CDR3 sequences. This entry comes from a study of monozygotic twins with inflammatory bowel disease. General study findings and limits: Treatment differences in immunosuppression may have added variability to the repertoires of patients. No discrimination was achieved between different T cell subtypes.

This CDR3 has 14 residues. The rearrangement links TRBV12-3 or TRBV12-4 to TRBJ1-5; TCRdb outputs TRBD1, but without DNA this stays unchecked. The origin of this receptor is a human donor with ulcerative colitis or Crohn's disease, or a healthy co-twin of an affected twin (not recorded which). Sample: blood. This chain's CDR3 is CASSWTGSNQPQHF.